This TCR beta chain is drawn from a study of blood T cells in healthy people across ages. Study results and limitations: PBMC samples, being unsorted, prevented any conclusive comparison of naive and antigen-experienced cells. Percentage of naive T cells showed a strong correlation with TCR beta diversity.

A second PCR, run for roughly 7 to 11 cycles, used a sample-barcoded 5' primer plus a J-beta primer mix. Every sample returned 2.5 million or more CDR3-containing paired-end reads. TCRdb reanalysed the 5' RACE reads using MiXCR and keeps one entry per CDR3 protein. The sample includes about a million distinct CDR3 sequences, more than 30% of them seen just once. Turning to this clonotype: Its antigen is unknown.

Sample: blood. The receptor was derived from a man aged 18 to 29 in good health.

Written as DNA, the CDR3 is TGTGCCAGCAGTTTAGAGCCTCTGAGCTCCTACAATGAGCAGTTCTTC. This sequence encodes CASSLEPLSSYNEQFF. The chain is built from TRBV6-1 and TRBJ2-1; D is unclear. The ends were cut back, 5 bases at V and 0 bases at J, with 14 bases in the middle. There are 16 residues in the CDR3. The germline CDR1 and CDR2 sequences are MNHNS and SASEGT.